A selection of T cell receptor beta chains follows, all from one sample in a study of tumor-infiltrating lymphocytes in primary liver carcinoma. TCRdb re-called the multiplex PCR reads with MiXCR, one entry per CDR3 protein. There are some 25,000 distinct CDR3 sequences in the sample; 75% to 80% occur only once, and 45% to 50% lies in the top ten. Sample: liver tumor tissue from sampling region 3. All receptors come from a man aged 35 to 55 with primary liver carcinoma and hepatitis B virus infection. Both conserved end residues are trimmed from each CDR3. Each record gives: clone size, CDR3 length, V gene, CDR3 protein. Size is stated for part of the rows, as once, few or many counts, or as a class when the clone is expanded.

- 12 TRBV7-8 ASSPDRIYNEHF
once 12 TRBV29-1 SDEGTGRGAEAF
- 12 TRBV24-1 ATSDTSGYNEQF
- 12 TRBV4-2 ASSTGGYTGEMS
- 12 TRBV6-6 ASCPDSPSGELF
- 12 TRBV7-9 ASSRWGLQETRY
- 13 TRBV11-2 ASCKTPGTNEKLF
many 12 TRBV28 ASSRLAGDYEQY
- 11 TRBV11-2 ASSFGVSYEQF
- 15 TRBV11-2 ASNLALEGANTAELF
- 15 TRBV5-1 ASISLPISSGQETQY
- 11 TRBV29-1 SIESNGNIEAF
- 14 TRBV4-1 ASSQCPGRIKDTQY
medium-sized 14 TRBV4-3 ASSQNPEGNPRELF
- 13 TRBV2 ASSENRAASYEQY